This is a list of T cell receptor beta chains from one sample in a study of Graves' ophthalmopathy and Graves' hyperthyroidism. TCRdb reprocessed the multiplex PCR reads with MiXCR, giving one entry per CDR3 protein. The sample consists of 200,000 to 250,000 distinct CDR3 sequences, less than 30% of them appearing once. The sequencing input was peripheral blood. These receptors all stem from a man aged 50 to 59 with Graves' ophthalmopathy. CDR3s include the opening cysteine and the closing phenylalanine or tryptophan. A D gene is named only where the DNA matches it firmly. Size values are once, few and many counts, or a class for expanded clones, and some rows have none.

j_call | d_call | v_call | clone_size | cdr3_aa | cdr3_nt
TRBJ2-7 | - | TRBV4-1 | - | CASSQELASYEQYF | TGCGCCAGCAGCCAAGAATTGGCCTCCTACGAGCAGTACTTC
TRBJ2-7 | TRBD2 | TRBV7-7 | many | CASGPPRARLSGSYEQYF | TGTGCCAGCGGGCCGCCGAGGGCTCGACTAAGCGGGAGTTACGAGCAGTACTTC
TRBJ2-7 | TRBD2 | TRBV7-3 | many | CASSLSGGDEQYF | TGTGCCAGCAGCTTATCTGGGGGGGACGAGCAGTACTTC
TRBJ2-7 | TRBD2 | TRBV12-3/TRBV12-4 | many | CASSPDRGGGSYEQYF | TGTGCCAGCAGTCCAGACCGGGGGGGGGGATCATACGAGCAGTACTTC
TRBJ2-4 | - | TRBV6-5 | many | CASSYAGPLGKNIQYF | TGTGCCAGCAGTTACGCAGGGCCTTTGGGCAAAAACATTCAGTACTTC
TRBJ2-2 | TRBD2 | TRBV7-9 | - | CASSYGTNGGELFF | TGTGCCAGCAGCTACGGGACTAACGGCGGGGAGCTGTTTTTT
TRBJ2-2 | - | TRBV6-5 | many | CASSYSAGAGGELFF | TGTGCCAGCAGTTACTCTGCAGGGGCGGGCGGGGAGCTGTTTTTT
TRBJ1-2 | TRBD1 | TRBV20-1 | - | CSPGQGSADYGYTF | TGCAGTCCCGGACAGGGGAGCGCGGACTATGGCTACACCTTC
TRBJ1-6 | TRBD1 | TRBV10-3 | - | CAMGQEDNSPLHF | TGTGCCATGGGACAGGAGGATAATTCACCCCTCCACTTT
TRBJ2-2 | - | TRBV6-5 | many | CASSYNGNTGELFF | TGTGCCAGCAGTTACAACGGCAACACCGGGGAGCTGTTTTTT
TRBJ1-1 | - | TRBV11-2 | many | CASSSPAGNAEAFF | TGTGCCAGCAGCTCCCCCGCAGGAAACGCTGAAGCTTTCTTT
TRBJ2-7 | - | TRBV7-8 | many | CASSPTGASYEQYF | TGTGCCAGCAGCCCGACGGGAGCCTCCTACGAGCAGTACTTC
TRBJ1-5 | - | TRBV12-3/TRBV12-4 | - | CASSLTADQPQHF | TGTGCCAGCAGTTTGACTGCCGATCAGCCCCAGCATTTT
TRBJ2-7 | TRBD1 | TRBV6-5 | - | CASSYTGQGTNEQYF | TGTGCCAGCAGTTACACCGGACAGGGGACCAACGAGCAGTACTTC
TRBJ1-1 | TRBD1 | TRBV7-9 | many | CASSWTGTGESEAFF | TGTGCCAGCAGCTGGACCGGGACAGGGGAAAGTGAAGCTTTCTTT
TRBJ1-2 | - | TRBV15 | - | CATSRDLDATNYGYTF | TGTGCCACCAGCAGAGACCTGGACGCCACTAACTATGGCTACACCTTC
TRBJ1-5 | TRBD1 | TRBV27 | - | CASSPWTGGNQPQHF | TGTGCCAGCAGTCCTTGGACAGGGGGCAATCAGCCCCAGCATTTT
TRBJ2-5 | - | TRBV6-2/TRBV6-3 | - | CASRSKGRGETQYF | TGTGCCAGCAGAAGCAAGGGACGAGGAGAGACCCAGTACTTC
TRBJ1-6 | - | TRBV6-2/TRBV6-3 | - | CASNPGGAGNSPLHF | TGTGCCAGCAACCCCGGGGGGGCCGGTAATTCACCCCTCCACTTT
TRBJ2-7 | TRBD1 | TRBV6-5 | - | CASSSQGSHYEQYF | TGTGCCAGCAGTTCACAGGGGTCCCACTACGAGCAGTACTTC
TRBJ2-7 | - | TRBV7-9 | many | CASSPDPTEEQYF | TGTGCCAGCAGCCCGGACCCGACTGAAGAGCAGTACTTC
TRBJ2-2 | - | TRBV6-2/TRBV6-3 | many | CASNLLAETSGELFF | TGTGCCAGCAATCTCTTAGCGGAAACTTCCGGGGAGCTGTTTTTT
TRBJ1-5 | - | TRBV20-1 | many | CSARDGNSNQPQHF | TGCAGTGCTAGAGATGGGAATAGCAATCAGCCCCAGCATTTT
TRBJ2-5 | - | TRBV12-3/TRBV12-4 | many | CASTLGEARTQYF | TGTGCCAGCACCCTAGGGGAGGCGCGGACCCAGTACTTC
TRBJ2-5 | - | TRBV4-1 | many | CASSQIGETQYF | TGCGCCAGCAGCCAAATTGGAGAGACCCAGTACTTC
TRBJ2-2 | - | TRBV5-5 | many | CASSSYSATGELFF | TGTGCCAGCTCCTCCTATAGCGCCACCGGGGAGCTGTTTTTT
TRBJ2-7 | TRBD2 | TRBV6-2/TRBV6-3 | many | CASSYGIGYASGRAYEQYF | TGTGCCAGCAGTTACGGAATCGGATACGCTAGCGGGAGGGCCTACGAGCAGTACTTC
TRBJ2-4 | - | TRBV7-9 | many | CASSSHLAKNIQYF | TGTGCCAGCAGCTCGCACCTAGCCAAAAACATTCAGTACTTC
TRBJ1-5 | - | TRBV6-2/TRBV6-3 | few | CASSYLPGKGSNQPQHF | TGTGCCAGCAGTTACCTCCCTGGGAAGGGTAGCAATCAGCCCCAGCATTTT
TRBJ2-5 | - | TRBV11-2 | once | CASSPRPGTQETQYF | TGTGCCAGCAGCCCACGCCCGGGTACCCAAGAGACCCAGTACTTC
TRBJ1-1 | - | TRBV5-1 | many | CASGRGRDTEAFF | TGCGCCAGCGGAAGGGGTCGGGACACTGAAGCTTTCTTT
TRBJ1-1 | - | TRBV29-1 | many | CSVETGMNTEAFF | TGCAGCGTTGAAACAGGGATGAACACTGAAGCTTTCTTT
TRBJ2-7 | - | TRBV6-1 | many | CASSDRGRHEQYF | TGTGCCAGCAGTGATAGGGGTCGCCACGAGCAGTACTTC
TRBJ2-7 | TRBD1 | TRBV2 | many | CASSEATGTGMSYEQYF | TGTGCCAGCAGTGAAGCAACCGGGACAGGGATGTCCTACGAGCAGTACTTC
TRBJ2-7 | - | TRBV12-3/TRBV12-4 | - | CASSLVGLREQYF | TGTGCCAGCAGTTTAGTCGGTCTACGCGAGCAGTACTTC
TRBJ1-1 | TRBD1 | TRBV6-5 | many | CASSYSGRGLGTEAFF | TGTGCCAGCAGTTATTCGGGCAGGGGGCTGGGGACTGAAGCTTTCTTT
TRBJ2-5 | - | TRBV6-1 | few | CASSGVQETQYF | TGTGCCAGCAGTGGGGTCCAAGAGACCCAGTACTTC
TRBJ1-2 | - | TRBV6-1 | - | CASSDPQGYGYTF | TGTGCCAGCAGTGACCCACAGGGCTATGGCTACACCTTC
TRBJ2-4 | - | TRBV19 | many | CASSIAHKGIQYF | TGTGCCAGTAGTATAGCACACAAGGGCATTCAGTACTTC
TRBJ1-3 | - | TRBV7-2 | few | CASSFLGTVGNTIYF | TGTGCCAGCAGCTTCCTTGGGACTGTGGGAAACACCATATATTTT
TRBJ2-7 | - | TRBV28 | - | CASRGAGNPYEQYF | TGTGCCAGCAGGGGCGCAGGGAATCCCTACGAGCAGTACTTC
TRBJ1-1 | - | TRBV29-1 | many | CTVSTVQRSTEAFF | TGCACCGTATCGACCGTACAACGGAGCACTGAAGCTTTCTTT
TRBJ2-7 | - | TRBV6-2/TRBV6-3 | many | CASSSGLYEQYF | TGTGCCAGCAGTTCCGGACTGTACGAGCAGTACTTC
TRBJ2-5 | TRBD2 | TRBV24-1 | many | CATGSPSGRGRETQYF | TGTGCCACCGGCTCACCTAGCGGGAGGGGAAGGGAGACCCAGTACTTC
TRBJ1-2 | - | TRBV6-1 | - | CASSGAPVWVYGYTF | TGTGCCAGCAGTGGAGCACCCGTTTGGGTCTATGGCTACACCTTC
TRBJ1-2 | - | TRBV28 | many | CASSLSGNYGYTF | TGTGCCAGCAGTTTGAGCGGTAACTATGGCTACACCTTC
TRBJ1-5 | TRBD1 | TRBV30 | many | CAWSVGTGPVGSQPQHF | TGTGCCTGGAGTGTCGGGACAGGGCCCGTGGGGAGTCAGCCCCAGCATTTT
TRBJ1-1 | - | TRBV28 | - | CASSLLRGRGTEAFF | TGTGCCAGCAGTTTACTCAGGGGTAGAGGCACTGAAGCTTTCTTT
TRBJ2-4 | - | TRBV24-1 | many | CATSGAGPENIQYF | TGTGCCACCAGTGGTGCAGGACCGGAAAACATTCAGTACTTC
TRBJ2-5 | - | TRBV6-5 | many | CASSWGLGGDGQETQYF | TGTGCCAGCAGTTGGGGTTTGGGGGGAGATGGTCAAGAGACCCAGTACTTC
TRBJ2-7 | - | TRBV6-1 | - | CASSRPGMHEQYF | TGTGCCAGCAGTCGGCCAGGGATGCACGAGCAGTACTTC
TRBJ1-1 | - | TRBV2 | - | CAIHRENTEAFF | TGTGCCATACACAGGGAGAACACTGAAGCTTTCTTT
TRBJ1-2 | - | TRBV30 | - | CANKGTLNYGYTF | TGTGCCAATAAGGGAACCTTAAACTATGGCTACACCTTC
TRBJ1-2 | - | TRBV28 | - | CASSLGGDWVYTF | TGTGCCAGCAGCTTGGGGGGTGATTGGGTCTACACCTTC
TRBJ1-2 | TRBD1 | TRBV6-2/TRBV6-3 | many | CASKKDRVDGYTF | TGTGCCAGCAAAAAGGACAGGGTGGATGGCTACACCTTC
TRBJ2-3 | - | TRBV9 | - | CASSVGDTQYF | TGTGCCAGCAGCGTCGGAGATACGCAGTATTTT
TRBJ2-7 | TRBD2 | TRBV29-1 | many | CSVAMGGLAGRSSYEQYF | TGCAGCGTTGCAATGGGGGGACTAGCGGGACGGAGCTCCTACGAGCAGTACTTC
TRBJ1-2 | - | TRBV15 | few | CATSRDRSSPLF | TGTGCCACCAGCAGAGATCGGAGTTCGCCCCTTTTC